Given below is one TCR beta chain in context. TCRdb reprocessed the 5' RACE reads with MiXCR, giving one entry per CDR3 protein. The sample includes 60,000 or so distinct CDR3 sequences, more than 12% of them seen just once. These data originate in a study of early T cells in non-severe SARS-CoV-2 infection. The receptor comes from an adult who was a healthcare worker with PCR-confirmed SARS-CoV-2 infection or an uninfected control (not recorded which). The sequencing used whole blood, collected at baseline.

The CDR3 DNA reads as TGTGCCAGCAGCGACGGCAGTTGGGGCACCGGGGAGCTGTTTTTT. As protein: CASSDGSWGTGELFF. The V call is TRBV7-8, the J call TRBJ2-2; D gene ambiguous. CDR3 length: 15 amino acids. Trimming removed 5 bases from V and 4 bases from J, with 14 bases in between. Germline-derived CDR1 and CDR2 are SGHVS and FQNEAQ.